This T cell receptor beta chain was sequenced in a study of persistence of HIV-infected CD4 T cells. Study at large: A larger, less memory-rich fraction responded to anti-CD3/anti-CD28 beads than to antigen. Regarding the study as a whole: Rare CMV-responding cells carrying HIV-1 proviruses were not analyzed separately for TCR.

Anti-CD3/anti-CD28 beads served as a nonspecific positive control stimulus. Sorting of responding CD4+ T cells relied on upregulated CD40 ligand together with CD69. Inclusion required CMV-positive serology and CD4+ counts above 400 cells/uL. The CDR3 contains 16 residues. Germline-derived CDR1 and CDR2 are SGHNT and YYREEE (reference sequence). Trimming removed 4 bases from V and 9 bases from J, with 23 bases in between. The libraries were made with immunoSEQ version 4 in survey mode. Assay: immunoSEQ multiplex PCR; the TCRdb copy retains only in-frame clones and omits some. This sample carries 35,000 to 55,000 clones, roughly nine tenths of them seen once, and the ten largest clones take approximately 1%. Comments on this clone: Its antigen is undetermined.

V and J are TRBV5-4 and TRBJ2-1, with D possibly TRBD1 on 6 matching bases. The material sequenced was CD4+ T cells sorted from PBMCs after approximately 19-hour stimulation, taken from a patient who received antiretroviral therapy. This TCR was sampled from an adult man with HIV who was CMV-seropositive. The CDR3 reads CASSPRGGSNSGEQFF. CDR3 DNA sequence: TGTGCCAGCAGCCCAAGAGGGGGTAGTAATTCGGGTGAGCAGTTCTTC.